This T cell receptor beta chain was captured by sequencing in a study of blood T cell repertoires in COVID-19. On the study more broadly: Samples of COVID-19 (acute and convalescent) were obtained from the United States, Italy and Spain. T cells, B-cell-depleted T cells, or PBMCs provided the cDNA or gDNA that served as material.

How the authors handled the data: Reference gene primers were amplified, and this amplification served to estimate nucleated cell counts. Produced via immunoSEQ multiplex PCR; TCRdb's table is partial and in-frame only. The V and J calls and clone size were taken over from that table, and D and trimming were inferred from the DNA. The table records 140,000 to 150,000 clones, approximately 90% of them present only once. V was trimmed by 7 bases and J by 4 bases, leaving 17 bases between them. CDR1 is LNHDA, CDR2 SQIVND, per germline (reference sequence). There are 14 residues in the CDR3. Sequencing was performed on peripheral blood. The clonotype was recovered from a human donor in a cohort sampled during active COVID-19. The V and J genes are TRBV19 and TRBJ2-7, with D possibly TRBD1 on 6 matching bases. In DNA form, the CDR3 reads TGTGCCAGTAAACCACACAGGGATAGGTACGAGCAGTACTTC. Amino acids: CASKPHRDRYEQYF.